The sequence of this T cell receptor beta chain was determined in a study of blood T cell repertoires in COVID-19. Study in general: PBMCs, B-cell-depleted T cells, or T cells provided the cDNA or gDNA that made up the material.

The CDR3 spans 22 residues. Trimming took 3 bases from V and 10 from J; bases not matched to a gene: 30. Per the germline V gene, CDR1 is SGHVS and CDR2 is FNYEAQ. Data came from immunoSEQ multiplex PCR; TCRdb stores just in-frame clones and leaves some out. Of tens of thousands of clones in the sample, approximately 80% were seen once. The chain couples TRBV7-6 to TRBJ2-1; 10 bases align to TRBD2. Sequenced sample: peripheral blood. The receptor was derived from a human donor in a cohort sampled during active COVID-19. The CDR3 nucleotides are TGTGCCAGCAGCTTTGTCCCCAGTATAGGTGGTGGCGGGCTAGCGGGAGTAAACGAGCAGTTCTTC. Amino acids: CASSFVPSIGGGGLAGVNEQFF.